The 28 T cell receptor beta chains given below trace back to one sample, sequenced in a study of T cells in Graves' hyperthyroidism and ophthalmopathy (dated by TCRdb to the late 2010s). Receptors were amplified or captured by multiplex PCR. Data came from an Illumina HiSeq 2000. The TCR beta CDR3 regions were amplified from the RNA transcripts. For the first round of RT-PCR on the TCR CDR3, the HTBI primer set was used together with the Qiagen OneStep RT-PCR kit. The raw public reads went through TCRdb reprocessing: fastp at Q25, MiXCR clone calling, in-frame beta chains kept. Every distinct CDR3 protein forms one entry, paired with its most common genes and DNA. The sample table records 220,000 or so distinct CDR3 sequences; 16% of these occur just once. The ten largest clones capture around 28% of the sample. The source material was blood. All receptors derive from a woman aged 18-29 years with Graves' ophthalmopathy.

Here the CDR3 DNA reads TGTGCCGTCCGGGACATTAACACTGAAGCTTTCTTT. It encodes CAVRDINTEAFF. This sequence joins TRBV6-1 and TRBJ1-1; TRBD1 is a possible D gene (6 bases). V lost 11 bases and J 2 bases, leaving 12 bases between the germline ends. The CDR3 runs to 12 residues. CDR1 and CDR2 (germline): MNHNS, SASEGT.

The chain joins TRBV5-1 to TRBJ2-7; 9 bases agree with TRBD2. V lost 4 bases, J lost 3 bases, and 8 bases stayed unmatched. This CDR3 spans 15 amino acids. Germline V gene data show CDR1 as SGHRS and CDR2 as YFSETQ. The DNA of the CDR3 is TGCGCCAGCAGCCTGCCGCTAGCGGGGAACTACGAGCAGTACTTC. The encoded protein is CASSLPLAGNYEQYF. Combining the CDR3 with reference TRBV5-1 and TRBJ2-7 gives the whole variable domain KAGVTQTPRYLIKTRGQQVTLSCSPISGHRSVSWYQQTPGQGLQFLFEYFSETQRNKGNFPGRFSGRQFSNSRSEMNVSTLELGDSALYLCASSLPLAGNYEQYFGPGTRLTVT.

This clonotype was picked up many times. The rearrangement links TRBV7-9 to TRBJ2-7; D remains unclear. CDR3 length: 9 amino acids. V dropped 8 bases and J dropped 3 bases, with 2 bases sitting between them. Per the germline V gene, CDR1 is SEHNR and CDR2 is FQNEAQ (reference sequence). The CDR3 bases are TGTGCCAGCGGCTACGAGCAGTACTTC. Its translation: CASGYEQYF. The full variable domain, its missing parts supplied by reference TRBV7-9 and TRBJ2-7, is DTGVSQNPRHKITKRGQNVTFRCDPISEHNRLYWYRQTLGQGPEFLTYFQNEAQLEKSRLLSDRFSAERPKGSFSTLEIQRTEQGDSAMYLCASGYEQYFGPGTRLTVT.

This clonotype has a count of ten or more. The rearrangement uses TRBV7-9 and TRBJ2-5; 11 bases are shared with TRBD1. This CDR3 region has 17 residues. Germline trimming cut 1 base from V and 4 bases from J; bases unmatched to any gene: 8. CDR1 is SEHNR, CDR2 FQNEAQ, per germline (reference sequence). The CDR3 loop reads CASSLGNRTGGRETQYF. The CDR3, as DNA: TGTGCCAGCAGCTTAGGTAATCGGACAGGGGGCAGAGAGACCCAGTACTTC. The full variable domain, with the rest looked up from reference TRBV7-9 and TRBJ2-5, is DTGVSQNPRHKITKRGQNVTFRCDPISEHNRLYWYRQTLGQGPEFLTYFQNEAQLEKSRLLSDRFSAERPKGSFSTLEIQRTEQGDSAMYLCASSLGNRTGGRETQYFGPGTRLLVL.

This clonotype was observed a handful of times. The genes are TRBV28 and TRBJ1-2; tentative D call: TRBD1 (5 bases). With 4 bases removed from V and 0 bases from J, the gap between germline ends came to 18 bases. The V gene's germline CDR1 is MDHEN and CDR2 SYDVKM. The CDR3 runs 17 residues. The CDR3 coding sequence is TGTGCCAGCAGTTCTCTCAGCCCGGGGGAAGCTAACTATGGCTACACCTTC. Protein: CASSSLSPGEANYGYTF.

This clonotype appeared many times. The CDR3 region has the DNA TGTGCCAGCAGCGTAGGGGCAGTGAACACTGAAGCTTTCTTT. Protein: CASSVGAVNTEAFF. The J gene is TRBJ1-1, the V gene TRBV9; D remains ambiguous. Trimming removed 0 bases at V and 0 bases at J, with 6 bases between. Germline V gives CDR1 SGDLS, CDR2 YYNGEE. The CDR3 has 14 amino acids.

At least ten counts were recorded for this clonotype. The V gene is TRBV20-1, the J gene TRBJ2-3; possible D gene TRBD1, 6 bases. This CDR3 is built from 12 residues. Per germline, CDR1 DFQATT and CDR2 SNEGSKA (reference sequence). Trimming cost V 7 bases and J 2 bases, with 10 bases left between them. The CDR3 region has the DNA TGCAGTGTGGACAGAAACACAGATACGCAGTATTTT. Protein product: CSVDRNTDTQYF.

This clonotype was found many times. The V gene is TRBV28, the J gene TRBJ2-7; 10 nucleotides line up with TRBD1. The length of the CDR3 is 15 residues. Germline values: CDR1 MDHEN, CDR2 SYDVKM. Trimming at V came to 6 bases and at J to 3 bases, leaving 8 bases not matched to a gene. In nucleotides, the CDR3 is TGTGCCAGCAGAAAGGGACAGGGGATTTACTACGAGCAGTACTTC. Its protein product is CASRKGQGIYYEQYF.

This clonotype was seen ten or more times. The chain employs TRBV11-2 and TRBJ1-2; 7 bases are shared with TRBD1. Germline V lookup: CDR1 SGHAT, CDR2 FQNNGV. The CDR3 is 13 residues long. The trim removed 6 bases at V and 2 bases at J, leaving 3 bases unmatched. CDR3 nucleotides: TGTGCCAGCAGGGGGACAGAGAACTATGGCTACACCTTC. Amino acids: CASRGTENYGYTF.

J is TRBJ1-1 and V is TRBV30, with 8 bases matching TRBD1. V lost 5 bases to trimming and J lost 3 bases; unmatched junction nucleotides: 5. The CDR3 is 13 residues long. Germline values: CDR1 GTSNPN, CDR2 SVGIG (reference sequence). CDR3 nucleotides: TGTGCCTGGGACAGGGGTAGAGACACTGAAGCTTTCTTT. As protein: CAWDRGRDTEAFF. The variable domain in full, completed from reference TRBV30 and TRBJ1-1, reads SQTIHQWPATLVQPVGSPLSLECTVEGTSNPNLYWYRQAAGRGLQLLFYSVGIGQISSEVPQNLSASRPQDRQFILSSKKLLLSDSGFYLCAWDRGRDTEAFFGQGTRLTVV.

In this sample, this clonotype turned up many times. The genes are TRBV7-2 and TRBJ2-3; unclear D gene. CDR1 is SGHTA and CDR2 is FQGNSA in the germline V gene. Trimming removed 4 bases at V and 5 bases at J, with 10 bases between. The CDR3 covers 13 residues. CDR3 residues: CASSYVLGDTQYF. In DNA, the CDR3 is TGTGCCAGCAGCTATGTCTTGGGAGATACGCAGTATTTT.

The chain carries TRBV19 and TRBJ2-1, with TRBD2 identical over 12 bases. This CDR3 is 16 amino acids long. Losses at the gene ends were 3 bases for V and 4 bases for J; bases not matched to a gene: 4. Looked up from germline, CDR1 is LNHDA and CDR2 is SQIVND (reference sequence). The CDR3: CASSIMGLAGYNEQFF. The CDR3 DNA sequence: TGTGCCAGTAGTATTATGGGACTAGCGGGTTACAATGAGCAGTTCTTC.

This clonotype was counted a few times. The V call is TRBV6-1, the J call TRBJ2-7, with TRBD2 matching over 7 bases. The CDR3 extends over 15 amino acids. Trimming took 2 bases from V and 5 from J; bases not matched to a gene: 9. Germline V gene sequence: CDR1 MNHNS, CDR2 SASEGT. CDR3 sequence: CASSEPGRGVHEQYF. Written as DNA, the CDR3 is TGTGCCAGCAGTGAACCGGGACGGGGGGTCCACGAGCAGTACTTC.

This clonotype was seen ten or more times. The chain is built from TRBV6-1 and TRBJ2-5; no clear D. Between the trimmed V and J ends, which lost 6 bases and 9 bases, there was a span of 14 bases. The germline gives CDR1 MNHNS, CDR2 SASEGT. The CDR3 has 12 residues. CDR3 sequence: CASSRRELPQYF. The CDR3, as DNA: TGTGCCAGCAGCCGGAGAGAGTTACCCCAGTACTTC.

This clonotype showed up many times. This rearrangement joins TRBV4-1 to TRBJ2-7, with D unclear. CDR1 and CDR2 from the germline V gene are MGHRA and YSYEKL. CDR3 length equals 14 residues. Trimming removed 1 base at V and 3 bases at J, with 10 bases between. CDR3 coding DNA: TGCGCCAGCAGCCAAGGAGTCGGATACTACGAGCAGTACTTC. Its translation is CASSQGVGYYEQYF.

Turning to this clonotype: This clone may be a read error of a much larger clone one base away. This chain links TRBV12-3 or TRBV12-4 with TRBJ2-5; a possible D gene is TRBD1 (8 bases). The CDR3 runs to 14 residues. The CDR3 sequence: CAGRRNRGGETQYF. Written as DNA, the CDR3 is TGTGCCGGCAGACGTAACAGGGGGGGTGAGACCCAGTACTTC.

This clonotype was detected ten times or more. This chain connects TRBV20-1 to TRBJ2-2; the D gene is possibly TRBD2 (6 bases). CDR3 length: 14 amino acids. Germline CDR1 DFQATT, CDR2 SNEGSKA (reference sequence). V was trimmed by 3 bases and J by 0 bases, leaving 8 bases between them. CDR3 in amino acids: CSARWGANTGELFF. CDR3 DNA sequence: TGCAGTGCTAGGTGGGGGGCGAACACCGGGGAGCTGTTTTTT.

There are many counts of this clonotype. This chain joins TRBV20-1 and TRBJ2-7; 12 bases match TRBD2. This CDR3 has 17 residues. Germline assignment: CDR1 DFQATT and CDR2 SNEGSKA (reference sequence). V was pared by 1 base and J by 2 bases, with 9 bases of the junction left unmatched. The CDR3 DNA follows: TGCAGTGCTAGAGTACGACTAGCGGGAGCATTCACCTACGAGCAGTACTTC. It is translated as CSARVRLAGAFTYEQYF.

This clonotype was counted a single time. The CDR3 DNA reads TGTGCCAGCAGACTAGCGGGGGGAAGGGAGACCCAGTACTTC. It encodes CASRLAGGRETQYF. This sequence joins TRBV25-1 and TRBJ2-5; 12 nucleotides line up with TRBD2. The CDR3 sequence is 14 residues long. V was clipped by 6 bases and J by 5 bases; unmatched bases: 4. Germline CDR1 and CDR2: MGHDK and SYGVNS. Based on the CDR3 plus reference TRBV25-1 and TRBJ2-5, the full variable domain is EADIYQTPRYLVIGTGKKITLECSQTMGHDKMYWYQQDPGMELHLIHYSYGVNSTEKGDLSSESTVSRIRTEHFPLTLESARPSHTSQYLCASRLAGGRETQYFGPGTRLLVL.

This clonotype was counted many times. This chain connects TRBV5-5 to TRBJ2-5; TRBD1 aligns across 10 bases. Losses at the gene ends were 6 bases for V and 14 bases for J; bases not matched to a gene: 13. In germline, CDR1 is SGHKS, CDR2 YYEKEE (reference sequence). This CDR3 has 13 residues. CDR3 coding DNA: TGTGCCAGCAACGACGGACAGGGGGAATCCCTTTACTTC. Protein product: CASNDGQGESLYF.

There are many counts of this clonotype. This chain connects TRBV6-2 or TRBV6-3 to TRBJ2-7, with D hard to call. V dropped 2 bases and J dropped 5 bases, with 7 bases sitting between them. The CDR3 totals 12 residues. Per the germline V gene, CDR1 is MNHEY and CDR2 is SVGEGT. CDR3: CASSYIIHEQYF. DNA for the CDR3: TGTGCCAGCAGTTACATTATCCACGAGCAGTACTTC.

The rearrangement joins TRBV20-1 to TRBJ2-7; 14 nucleotides align to TRBD2. Per the germline V gene, CDR1 is DFQATT and CDR2 is SNEGSKA (reference sequence). The junction had 6 bases not matched to a gene; V was cut back by 6 bases and J by 2 bases. This CDR3 is 15 amino acids long. The CDR3 here is CSASGLAGGTYEQYF. The CDR3 DNA reads TGCAGTGCCTCCGGACTAGCGGGAGGTACCTACGAGCAGTACTTC.

In this sample, this clonotype turned up once. The chain has TRBV20-1 and TRBJ2-1; 9 nucleotides match TRBD2. Germline V gene data show CDR1 as DFQATT and CDR2 as SNEGSKA (reference sequence). After removal of 5 bases from V and 10 bases from J, the junction contained 15 bases not matched to a gene. The CDR3 covers 15 residues. The CDR3 loop reads CSAAPSLAGAEEQFF. The CDR3 coding sequence is TGCAGTGCTGCCCCCTCGTTAGCGGGAGCTGAGGAGCAGTTCTTC.

This clonotype has at least ten counts. The chain couples TRBV13 to TRBJ2-7; 9 nucleotides match TRBD1. Germline CDR1 is PRHDT and CDR2 is FYEKMQ (reference sequence). The CDR3 totals 15 residues. V gave up 6 bases and J gave up 1 base; unmatched junction bases: 7. The CDR3 sequence: CASSTTGTGSYEQYF. The CDR3 nucleotides are TGTGCCAGCAGTACAACCGGGACAGGGTCCTACGAGCAGTACTTC.

The V call is TRBV6-6, the J call TRBJ2-1, with 7 positions matching TRBD2. Losses at the gene ends were 0 bases for V and 6 bases for J; bases not matched to a gene: 14. The CDR3 is 18 amino acids. From germline, CDR1 is MNHNY and CDR2 SVGAGI (reference sequence). CDR3 nucleotide sequence: TGTGCCAGCAGTTACTCGACTAGCCGGAGAGGTCTGAGCAATGAGCAGTTCTTC. This encodes CASSYSTSRRGLSNEQFF.

This clonotype was observed many times. CDR3 DNA sequence: TGTGCCAGCAGCCGGCGGACTAGCGGGAGAATAGGCGAGCAGTTCTTC. Amino acid sequence: CASSRRTSGRIGEQFF. The chain carries TRBV7-2 and TRBJ2-1, with 13 positions matching TRBD2. This CDR3 contains 16 residues. With 5 bases clipped from V and 10 bases from J, the junction kept 11 bases outside the gene matches. Looked up from germline, CDR1 is SGHTA and CDR2 is FQGNSA.

At least ten counts were recorded for this clonotype. The chain carries TRBV11-2 and TRBJ2-2; no clear D. CDR1 and CDR2 from the germline V gene are SGHAT and FQNNGV. Trimming took 3 bases from V and 0 from J, leaving 5 bases between them. The CDR3 loop spans 14 amino acids. The CDR3 DNA follows: TGTGCCAGCAGCTTCGGAGCGAACACCGGGGAGCTGTTTTTT. Amino acid sequence: CASSFGANTGELFF.

This clonotype was found many times. V gene TRBV12-3 or TRBV12-4 combines with J gene TRBJ2-1, with a weak D call TRBD2 (5 bases). CDR3 length equals 14 residues. Trimming removed 6 bases from V and 6 bases from J, with 15 bases in between. CDR3 protein: CASRRASRGNEQFF. CDR3 DNA sequence: TGTGCCAGCAGACGGGCTAGCCGGGGCAATGAGCAGTTCTTC.